This T cell receptor beta chain was observed in a study of OX40 agonist ivuxolimab in advanced cancers. Overall study findings and caveats: The authors also found low normalized T-cell clonal expansion in some nonresponders. The study did not work out the antigen specificity of the expanded peripheral T cells.

Anyone with autoimmune disease history or systemic immunosuppression was excluded. The CDR3 is 18 residues long. CDR1 SGHDT and CDR2 YYEEEE come from the germline V gene. V was clipped by 0 bases and J by 1 base, with 17 bases between them. The table lists this clone with a count of one. Antigen specificity is unknown. The method was immunoSEQ multiplex PCR; TCRdb's version includes in-frame clones alone and lacks a portion of them. The repertoire consists of over 35,000 clones, with 70% to 90% occurring once and the leading ten covering about a fifth. The gene calls are TRBV5-6 and TRBJ2-1; D is perhaps TRBD2 (6 bases). The sample was CD4+ or CD8+ T cells sorted from blood, taken in a trial of the OX40 agonist ivuxolimab. The clonotype comes from an adult with an advanced solid tumor such as melanoma, head and neck, liver or kidney cancer. CDR3: CASSLEHGTPESYNEQFF. CDR3 nucleotides: TGTGCCAGCAGCTTGGAGCACGGGACTCCCGAGTCCTACAATGAGCAGTTCTTC.